The entry below describes one TCR beta chain. No antigen is known for it. The data are from a study of T cell responses to AZD1222 COVID-19 vaccine. This CDR3 comprises 13 residues. Germline V gives CDR1 LGHDT, CDR2 YNNKEL (reference sequence). The V end was cut by 1 base, the J end by 6 bases, with 10 bases between. Clones were read by immunoSEQ multiplex PCR, and TCRdb kept only the in-frame ones, dropping some. The table records about 160,000 clones, around 90% of them present only once. Overall study results and limits: No day 14 peak samples; only post-peak repertoires were characterized. Donors were mostly white British, more females; clonal diversity possibly underestimated.

This receptor was identified in an adult in good health. The chain carries TRBV3-1 (or the pseudogene TRBV3-2) and TRBJ2-7; D not certain. The input for sequencing was peripheral blood, taken on day 0 of MenACWY control vaccination. The chain's CDR3 is CASSQVRRAEQYF. The CDR3 DNA reads as TGTGCCAGCAGCCAAGTTAGACGGGCCGAGCAGTACTTC.